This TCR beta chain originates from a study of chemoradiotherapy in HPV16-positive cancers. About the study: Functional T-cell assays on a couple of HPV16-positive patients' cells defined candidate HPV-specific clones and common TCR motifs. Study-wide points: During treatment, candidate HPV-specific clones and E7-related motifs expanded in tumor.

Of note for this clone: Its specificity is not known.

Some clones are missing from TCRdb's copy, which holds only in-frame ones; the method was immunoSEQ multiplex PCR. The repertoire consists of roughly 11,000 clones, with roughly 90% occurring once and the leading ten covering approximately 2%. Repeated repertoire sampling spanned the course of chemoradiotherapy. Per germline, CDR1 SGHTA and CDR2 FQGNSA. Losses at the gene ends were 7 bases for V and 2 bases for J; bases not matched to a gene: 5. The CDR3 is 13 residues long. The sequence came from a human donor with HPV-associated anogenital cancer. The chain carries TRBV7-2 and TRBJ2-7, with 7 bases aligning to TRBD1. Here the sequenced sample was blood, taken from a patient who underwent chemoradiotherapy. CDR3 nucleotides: TGTGCCAGCACCCGACAGGGCGCCTACGAGCAGTACTTC. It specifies CASTRQGAYEQYF. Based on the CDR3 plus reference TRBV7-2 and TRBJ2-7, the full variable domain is GAGVSQSPSNKVTEKGKDVELRCDPISGHTALYWYRQSLGQGLEFLIYFQGNSAPDKSGLPSDRFSAERTGGSVSTLTIQRTQQEDSAVYLCASTRQGAYEQYFGPGTRLTVT.